This T cell receptor (beta chain) is from a study of shared clonotypes between healthy human individuals. The length of the CDR3 is 16 residues. V shed 5 bases and J shed 0 bases, with 14 bases lying between them. The germline V gene encodes CDR1 MNHEY and CDR2 SMNVEV (reference sequence). Using immunoSEQ multiplex PCR, the repertoire was profiled, and TCRdb retains in-frame clones only, with some absent. This sample has about 2 million clones; approximately 94% occur once, and the top ten carry 0.9% to 1.5%. This clone was detected once. Positively selected for CCR7, the CD45RO-negative cells used as naive CD8 cells excluded terminally differentiated effector memory CD45RA+ cells.

The sequencing sample was made of naive CD8+ T cells sorted from blood. The TCR sequence derives from a man between 18 and 29 years old in good health. The chain joins TRBV27 to TRBJ1-3; D is perhaps TRBD1 (6 bases). The CDR3 DNA reads as TGTGCCAGCAGTCCAACAACAGGGAACTCTGGAAACACCATATATTTT. Protein sequence: CASSPTTGNSGNTIYF.